The clone carrying this T cell receptor beta chain turned up a few times. As yet, its antigen is unknown. Between the trimmed V and J ends, which lost 4 bases and 0 bases, there was a span of 13 bases. This CDR3 contains 14 residues. CDR1 DFQATT and CDR2 SNEGSKA come from the germline V gene (reference sequence). The source of the sample is a study of response to subunit inactivated influenza vaccine. TCRdb processed the RT-PCR reads anew with MiXCR; each CDR3 protein has one entry. The sample yields 550,000 to 600,000 distinct CDR3 sequences, about 11% seen once. Study results and limitations: The authors offered the suggestion that each seasonal influenza vaccination recruits few new T cells.

The receptor was isolated from a man aged 45-65 years who received an inactivated influenza vaccine. The source was PBMCs from blood, collected on the day of vaccination. The chain has TRBV20-1 and TRBJ2-7; D is undetermined. The CDR3 DNA reads TGCAGTGCTAAGACCCCTTACGACTCCTACGAGCAGTACTTC. Its protein product is CSAKTPYDSYEQYF.